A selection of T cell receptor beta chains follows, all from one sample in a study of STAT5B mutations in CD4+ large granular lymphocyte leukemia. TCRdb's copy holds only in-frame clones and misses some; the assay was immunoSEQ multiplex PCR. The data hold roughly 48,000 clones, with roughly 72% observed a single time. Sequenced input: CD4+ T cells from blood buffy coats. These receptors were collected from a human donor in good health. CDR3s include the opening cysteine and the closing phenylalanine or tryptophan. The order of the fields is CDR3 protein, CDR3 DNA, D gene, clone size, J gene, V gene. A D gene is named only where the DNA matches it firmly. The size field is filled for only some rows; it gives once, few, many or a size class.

CASSSGWQPQHF,TGTGCCAGTAGCTCGGGGTGGCAGCCCCAGCATTTT,.,.,TRBJ1-5,TRBV19
CASSLVGSGGDTQYF,TGCGCCAGCAGCTTGGTGGGTAGCGGGGGAGATACGCAGTATTTT,TRBD2,.,TRBJ2-3,TRBV5-1
CASSIAGNSANEQFF,TGCGCCAGCAGCATCGCAGGGAATTCGGCCAATGAGCAGTTCTTC,.,.,TRBJ2-1,TRBV5-1
CASSVSPGQLQETQYF,TGTGCCAGCAGCGTATCGCCGGGACAGCTGCAAGAGACCCAGTACTTC,TRBD1,.,TRBJ2-5,TRBV9
CASSFKAGYTGELFF,TGTGCCAGCAGCTTCAAAGCGGGGTACACCGGGGAGCTGTTTTTT,TRBD2,.,TRBJ2-2,TRBV5-8
CASRSGYNEQFF,TGTGCCAGCAGGTCCGGGTACAATGAGCAGTTCTTC,.,.,TRBJ2-1,TRBV27
CAWSGGGPEAFF,TGTGCCTGGAGTGGGGGGGGACCTGAAGCTTTCTTT,.,few,TRBJ1-1,TRBV30
CASSVATQETQYF,TGTGCCAGCAGTGTAGCGACCCAAGAGACCCAGTACTTC,.,.,TRBJ2-5,TRBV2
CASSPWTGQETQYF,TGTGCCAGCAGCCCCTGGACAGGACAAGAGACCCAGTACTTC,TRBD1,.,TRBJ2-5,TRBV5-8
CASSLMGSGSGNTIYF,TGTGCCAGCAGCTTAATGGGGAGTGGGTCTGGAAACACCATATATTTT,.,once,TRBJ1-3,TRBV7-2
CASSGRQDQPQHF,TGTGCCAGCAGTGGGCGGCAGGATCAGCCCCAGCATTTT,.,.,TRBJ1-5,TRBV6-8
CASSALPGFRTDTQYF,TGTGCCAGCAGTGCCTTGCCCGGGTTCAGAACAGATACGCAGTATTTT,.,.,TRBJ2-3,TRBV6-1
CASTAGLGLRFTQYF,TGTGCCAGCACCGCGGGACTAGGCCTTAGGTTCACCCAGTACTTC,TRBD2,.,TRBJ2-5,TRBV6-4
CASSWEGDQPQHF,TGCGCCAGCAGTTGGGAGGGGGATCAGCCCCAGCATTTT,.,few,TRBJ1-5,TRBV5-1
CASSLDGDYGYTF,TGCGCCAGCAGCTTGGACGGAGACTATGGCTACACCTTC,.,.,TRBJ1-2,TRBV5-1
CASSPTGGEQPQHF,TGTGCCAGCTCCCCAACAGGGGGCGAGCAGCCCCAGCATTTT,TRBD1,.,TRBJ1-5,TRBV18
CASQSLQSYGYTF,TGTGCCAGCCAGAGCCTCCAGAGCTATGGCTACACCTTC,.,.,TRBJ1-2,TRBV6-5
CASSPRDSSGNTIYF,TGTGCCAGCAGTCCCCGGGATAGCTCTGGAAACACCATATATTTT,.,.,TRBJ1-3,TRBV27
CASSLGGNLGSPLHF,TGTGCCAGCAGCTTAGGGGGGAATTTGGGTTCACCCCTCCACTTT,.,.,TRBJ1-6,TRBV7-2
CASSPWDSRLTEAFF,TGTGCCAGCAGCCCCTGGGACAGCCGCCTCACTGAAGCTTTCTTT,TRBD1,few,TRBJ1-1,TRBV7-9
CASSEGATNEKLFF,TGTGCCAGCAGTGAGGGGGCAACTAATGAAAAACTGTTTTTT,.,.,TRBJ1-4,TRBV6-1
CASSPQHTEAFF,TGTGCCAGCAGCCCCCAGCACACTGAAGCTTTCTTT,.,few,TRBJ1-1,TRBV11-2
CASSSRVAGGIEQFF,TGTGCCAGTAGTTCCCGGGTAGCGGGGGGGATTGAGCAGTTCTTC,TRBD2,.,TRBJ2-1,TRBV19
CASSIQGDRSPLHF,TGTGCCAGCAGTATACAGGGTGATCGGTCACCCCTCCACTTT,.,.,TRBJ1-6,TRBV27
CASSVQAGALSYNEQFF,TGTGCCAGCAGCGTCCAAGCGGGGGCCCTTAGCTACAATGAGCAGTTCTTC,TRBD2,.,TRBJ2-1,TRBV9
CASSSGAAGTDTQYF,TGTGCCAGCAGCTCGGGCGCCGCGGGTACAGATACGCAGTATTTT,.,.,TRBJ2-3,TRBV5-6
CASSYEGGGSPLHF,TGTGCCAGCAGTTACGAGGGGGGAGGATCACCCCTCCACTTT,.,.,TRBJ1-6,TRBV6-5
CATSRDHGNQETQYF,TGTGCCACCAGCAGAGATCACGGGAATCAAGAGACCCAGTACTTC,.,.,TRBJ2-5,TRBV15
CASHSGLNEKLFF,TGTGCCAGCCATAGTGGACTTAATGAAAAACTGTTTTTT,.,.,TRBJ1-4,TRBV18
CASSPGQAETQYF,TGTGCCAGCAGCCCAGGACAGGCCGAGACCCAGTACTTC,TRBD1,.,TRBJ2-5,TRBV7-2
CASSPVAVSYYEQFF,TGTGCCAGCAGCCCGGTAGCGGTCTCCTACTATGAGCAGTTCTTC,.,.,TRBJ2-1,TRBV7-2
CASSSAGVTDTQYF,TGTGCCAGCAGCTCGGCGGGGGTCACAGATACGCAGTATTTT,TRBD2,.,TRBJ2-3,TRBV7-9
CASSGGYPTGELFF,TGTGCCAGCAGTGGTGGTTATCCAACCGGGGAGCTGTTTTTT,.,.,TRBJ2-2,TRBV6-1
CASSLDGFGGVNYGYTF,TGCGCCAGCAGCTTGGATGGCTTTGGCGGCGTAAACTATGGCTACACCTTC,.,.,TRBJ1-2,TRBV5-1
CASSRGQGGTEAFF,TGTGCCAGCAGCCGAGGACAGGGAGGTACTGAAGCTTTCTTT,TRBD1,.,TRBJ1-1,TRBV11-2
CATSRDRDFLNTEAFF,TGTGCCACCAGCAGAGATAGGGACTTTCTGAACACTGAAGCTTTCTTT,.,.,TRBJ1-1,TRBV15
CASSVVGGSDGYTF,TGTGCCAGCAGCGTAGTGGGAGGGTCGGATGGCTACACCTTC,.,.,TRBJ1-2,TRBV9
CASSPSGTGEYGYTF,TGTGCCAGCTCACCCTCCGGGACAGGGGAATATGGCTACACCTTC,TRBD1,few,TRBJ1-2,TRBV18
CASFANTIYF,TGTGCCAGCTTTGCAAACACCATATATTTT,.,.,TRBJ1-3,TRBV28
CASSLGGQVVIDTQYF,TGCGCCAGCAGCTTGGGGGGGCAGGTTGTAATCGATACGCAGTATTTT,.,.,TRBJ2-3,TRBV5-1
CATSRSGGPLSSTDTQYF,TGTGCCACCAGCCGTAGTGGGGGGCCGTTATCTTCCACAGATACGCAGTATTTT,.,.,TRBJ2-3,TRBV15
CASSEQAGSGNTIYF,TGTGCCAGCAGTGAACAGGCCGGCTCTGGAAACACCATATATTTT,.,.,TRBJ1-3,TRBV2
CASSLGDGGIYGYTF,TGTGCCAGCAGCTTAGGGGATGGGGGTATCTATGGCTACACCTTC,.,few,TRBJ1-2,TRBV11-2
CAWSVAGGNNQPQHF,TGTGCCTGGAGTGTTGCAGGTGGGAACAATCAGCCCCAGCATTTT,.,.,TRBJ1-5,TRBV30
CAWSVLNSNQPQHF,TGTGCCTGGAGTGTACTGAACAGCAATCAGCCCCAGCATTTT,.,.,TRBJ1-5,TRBV30
CAISDLGGRSGNTIYF,TGTGCCATCAGTGATTTGGGGGGACGGTCTGGAAACACCATATATTTT,.,few,TRBJ1-3,TRBV10-3
CAWSSGTGETNEQFF,TGTGCCTGGAGTTCCGGGACAGGGGAAACCAATGAGCAGTTCTTC,TRBD1,.,TRBJ2-1,TRBV30
CAWGKGTTEAFF,TGTGCCTGGGGGAAGGGTACCACTGAAGCTTTCTTT,.,few,TRBJ1-1,TRBV30
CASSMDRATGNTIYF,TGTGCCAGTAGTATGGACAGGGCTACTGGAAACACCATATATTTT,TRBD1,few,TRBJ1-3,TRBV19
CASSPQGFQETQYF,TGTGCCAGCAGTCCACAGGGATTCCAAGAGACCCAGTACTTC,.,.,TRBJ2-5,TRBV27
CASSEAGGAGYNSPLHF,TGCGCCAGCAGTGAGGCAGGGGGCGCGGGTTATAATTCACCCCTCCACTTT,TRBD1,.,TRBJ1-6,TRBV10-2
CASSLYGTGAQAFF,TGTGCCAGCAGTTTATACGGGACAGGGGCCCAAGCTTTCTTT,TRBD1,.,TRBJ1-1,TRBV28
CASSLGGGQPQHF,TGTGCCAGCAGCTTAGGAGGGGGACAGCCCCAGCATTTT,.,.,TRBJ1-5,TRBV7-2
CAWNAGRTDTQYF,TGTGCCTGGAACGCAGGGCGCACAGATACGCAGTATTTT,.,.,TRBJ2-3,TRBV30
CASSEGRASGEETQYF,TGTGCCAGCAGTGAGGGACGGGCTAGCGGAGAAGAGACCCAGTACTTC,TRBD2,few,TRBJ2-5,TRBV2
CTSSQDRQGEQPQHF,TGCACCAGCAGCCAAGATCGTCAGGGGGAACAGCCCCAGCATTTT,.,few,TRBJ1-5,TRBV1
CASSQGTGTNQPQHF,TGTGCCAGCAGTCAAGGGACAGGGACGAATCAGCCCCAGCATTTT,TRBD1,.,TRBJ1-5,TRBV27
CASSPTSGGVETQYF,TGTGCCAGCTCACCGACTAGCGGGGGAGTGGAGACCCAGTACTTC,TRBD2,.,TRBJ2-5,TRBV18
CATSRVPQRGGRETQYF,TGTGCCACCAGCAGAGTCCCCCAGCGGGGGGGCCGGGAGACCCAGTACTTC,TRBD2,.,TRBJ2-5,TRBV15